This T cell receptor (beta chain) was recorded in a study of cytomegalovirus exposure and HLA in healthy donors. Study summary: The study's early data release held some 85 million unique TCRs from HLA-typed donors. The study, taken as a whole, reports: Investigators reported about 160 TCR beta chains as tied to cytomegalovirus. Trimming of TCR beta V- and J-genes showed a link, identified in a later analysis, to a missense DCLRE1C variant. In all likelihood, a cluster of highly shared sequence variants was a sequencing artifact.

Primers included in the PCR were 60 Vbeta and 13 Jbeta primers. The method was immunoSEQ multiplex PCR; TCRdb's version includes in-frame clones alone and lacks a portion of them. The sample table sets out 90,000 to 150,000 clones. In the case of this clone: Its antigen remains unidentified.

The germline CDR1 and CDR2 sequences are KGHSH and LQKENI. J gave up 2 bases and V 3 bases, and 7 bases lay outside the gene matches. This CDR3 has 17 amino acids. The chain links TRBV18 to TRBJ2-3, with 11 bases lining up with TRBD1. The sequencing sample was made of PBMCs. This clonotype was obtained from a man aged 18 to 30 in good health and CMV-seronegative. The CDR3 loop is CASSPRTGGAYTDTQYF. CDR3 in DNA: TGTGCCAGCTCACCTAGGACAGGGGGCGCTTACACAGATACGCAGTATTTT.